This is a list of T cell receptor beta chains from one sample in a study of T cells after somatic rescue of genetic block. The method was immunoSEQ multiplex PCR; TCRdb's version includes in-frame clones alone and lacks a portion of them. Found here are under 150,000 clones, approximately 90% of them singletons; the top ten hold approximately 1.3%. The sequenced sample consisted of peripheral blood mononuclear cells (PBMCs). These TCRs come from a woman aged 18-29 years. Both conserved end residues are part of each CDR3. Each record gives: D gene, J gene, clone size, CDR3 length, V gene, CDR3 DNA, CDR3 protein. D genes are given only for firm matches. Clone size is shown for a subset of rows, as once, few, many or a class of expanded clone.

TRBD1	TRBJ1-1	.	15	TRBV4-2	TGTGCCAGCAGCCAAGTTGAGGGGGCCACAGGGCGAGCTTTCTTT	CASSQVEGATGRAFF
.	TRBJ2-2	.	14	TRBV27	TGTGCCAGCAGAGCTCAGGGGAACACCGGGGAGCTGTTTTTT	CASRAQGNTGELFF
.	TRBJ1-2	once	15	TRBV11-2	TGTGCCAGCAGCTTGGGCCGGGGTGCCCTCTATGGCTACACCTTC	CASSLGRGALYGYTF
TRBD2	TRBJ2-3	.	16	TRBV5-1	TGCGCCAGCAGCTTGGAACTAGCGGGGGGAACAGATACGCAGTATTTT	CASSLELAGGTDTQYF
TRBD2	TRBJ2-3	once	14	TRBV9	TGTGCCACCGGCGGGGGGGCCGGGACAGATACGCAGTATTTT	CATGGGAGTDTQYF
.	TRBJ1-6	.	12	TRBV28	TGTGCCAGCAGTTTAAGAGTTTCACCCCTCCACTTT	CASSLRVSPLHF
.	TRBJ1-5	.	18	TRBV23-1	TGCGCCAGCAGTCAGTGTATCGGACAGAATGGGGGCAATCAGCCCCAGCATTTT	CASSQCIGQNGGNQPQHF
TRBD1	TRBJ1-2	few	18	TRBV10-3	TGTGCCATCAGTGTTCACTTCGGGACAGGGGAGAACTACTATGGCTACACCTTC	CAISVHFGTGENYYGYTF
.	TRBJ2-7	.	13	TRBV18	TGTGCCAGCTCACGACGGACGGACTACGAGCAGTACTTC	CASSRRTDYEQYF
TRBD2	TRBJ2-7	.	16	TRBV28	TGTGCCAGCAGCCTTTCTAGCGGGGGGTCCTCCTACGAGCAGTACTTC	CASSLSSGGSSYEQYF
TRBD1	TRBJ1-4	.	15	TRBV5-4	TGTGCCAGCAGCTCAAGGACAGGGCATAATGAAAAACTGTTTTTT	CASSSRTGHNEKLFF
TRBD1	TRBJ1-1	.	19	TRBV30	TGTGCCTGGAGTGTACCCGCGCAGGGGGCGGCACAACCGAACACTGAAGCTTTCTTT	CAWSVPAQGAAQPNTEAFF
.	TRBJ2-1	.	15	TRBV27	TGTGCCAGCAGTTTTCGGAGAGGGGGGGCCAATGAGCAGTTCTTC	CASSFRRGGANEQFF
.	TRBJ2-5	.	13	TRBV5-1	TGCGCCAGCAGCTTGGGGGTTCAAGAGACCCAGTACTTC	CASSLGVQETQYF
TRBD1	TRBJ1-2	.	18	TRBV9	TGTGCCAGCAGCGTCTCGACAGGGTTGGGGCCCGTAAACTATGGCTACACCTTC	CASSVSTGLGPVNYGYTF
.	TRBJ2-1	.	15	TRBV18	TGTGCCAGCTCCCCCGACGGACGGGCTGGAAGTGAGCAGTTCTTC	CASSPDGRAGSEQFF
.	TRBJ2-7	.	13	TRBV6-5	TGTGCCAGCACCCCCCCTGGGGGAGCGGTGCAGTACTTC	CASTPPGGAVQYF
.	TRBJ1-6	.	15	TRBV19	TGTGCCAGTAGTTATCCGGGAGGCTATAATTCACCCCTCCACTTT	CASSYPGGYNSPLHF
TRBD2	TRBJ2-3	.	14	TRBV7-6	TGTGCCAGCAGCTTTCGGGGGGGCACAGATACGCAGTATTTT	CASSFRGGTDTQYF
.	TRBJ2-7	.	14	TRBV28	TGTGCCAGCAGTCCCCCGGGACTTGGCTACGAGCAGTACTTC	CASSPPGLGYEQYF
.	TRBJ2-6	.	16	TRBV4-3	TGCGCCAGCAGCCAAGATAGGGTCCCTGGGGCCAACGTCCTGACTTTC	CASSQDRVPGANVLTF
.	TRBJ2-5	.	15	TRBV27	TGTGCCAGCAGTTTATCCCCCCTCCTGTCGGGGACCCAGTACTTC	CASSLSPLLSGTQYF
TRBD1	TRBJ2-2	.	15	TRBV19	TGTGCCAGTAACGCAGGGGGTGTATTTACCGGGGAGCTGTTTTTT	CASNAGGVFTGELFF
.	TRBJ1-6	.	14	TRBV9	TGTGCCAGCAGCGTAGGGGCAGGGAGTTCACCCCTCCACTTT	CASSVGAGSSPLHF
.	TRBJ1-4	.	16	TRBV15	TGTGCCACCAGCAGAGGGGAGGGGGCAACTAATGAAAAACTGTTTTTT	CATSRGEGATNEKLFF